This T cell receptor (beta chain) was profiled in a study of T cell responses to AZD1222 COVID-19 vaccine. The assay was immunoSEQ multiplex PCR, and TCRdb's table has in-frame clones only and misses some. Among some 170,000 clones listed, roughly 94% were seen once. The specimen was peripheral blood, collected 28 days after the second AZD1222 dose. The source is an adult who received the AZD1222 COVID-19 vaccine.

CDR3 bases: TGTGCCAGCAGCCAAGATTTTGGGTCTAACTATGGCTACACCTTC. Protein product: CASSQDFGSNYGYTF. The rearrangement joins TRBV14 to TRBJ1-2, with no clear D. The V end was cut by 0 bases, the J end by 0 bases, with 8 bases between. Per germline, CDR1 SGHDN and CDR2 FVKESK. The CDR3 consists of 15 residues.